The TCR beta chain described here comes from a study of cytomegalovirus exposure and HLA in healthy donors. The CDR3 has 14 amino acids. V lost 5 bases to trimming and J lost 6 bases; unmatched junction nucleotides: 5. Germline assignment: CDR1 PRHDT and CDR2 FYEKMQ (reference sequence). Turning to this clone: What it binds is not known.

The PCR contained 60 Vbeta and 13 Jbeta primers. Profiled with immunoSEQ multiplex PCR; TCRdb holds only in-frame clones, not every one. The sample includes around 170,000 clones, around four fifths seen only once; the top ten take 1.5% to 1.7%. General study points: CMV serostatus stood as the only immune exposure information on hand. Three chains linked to CMV were shown in vitro to be specific for CMV antigens. Apparent HLA restriction characterized most CMV-associated TCR beta chains in a later analysis.

The clonotype originates from a woman aged 18 to 35 in good health and CMV-seronegative. V and J are TRBV13 and TRBJ1-2, with 11 bases matching TRBD1. Sequencing used PBMCs. This CDR3 reads CASSLGTGGNGYTF. The CDR3 DNA follows: TGTGCCAGCAGCCTCGGGACAGGGGGTAATGGCTACACCTTC.